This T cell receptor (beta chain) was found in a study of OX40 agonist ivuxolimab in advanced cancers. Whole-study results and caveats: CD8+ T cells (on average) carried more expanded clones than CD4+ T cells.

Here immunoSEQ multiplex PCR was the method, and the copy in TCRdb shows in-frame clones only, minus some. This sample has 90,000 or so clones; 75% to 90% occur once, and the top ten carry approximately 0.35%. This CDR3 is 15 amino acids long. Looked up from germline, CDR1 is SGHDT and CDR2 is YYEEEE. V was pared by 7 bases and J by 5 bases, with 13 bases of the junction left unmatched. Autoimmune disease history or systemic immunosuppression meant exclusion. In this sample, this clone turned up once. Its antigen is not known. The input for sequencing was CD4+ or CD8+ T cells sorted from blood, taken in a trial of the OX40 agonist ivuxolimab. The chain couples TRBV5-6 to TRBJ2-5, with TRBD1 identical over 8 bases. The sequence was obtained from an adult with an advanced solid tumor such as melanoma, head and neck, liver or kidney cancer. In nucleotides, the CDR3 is TGTGCCAGCCTACTCGGAGGACAGGGATGGGAGACCCAGTACTTC. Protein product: CASLLGGQGWETQYF.